What follows describes a single TCR beta chain. The data derive from a study of blood T cell repertoires in COVID-19. Study as a whole: The origin of the acute and convalescent COVID-19 samples was the United States, Italy and Spain. T cells, B-cell-depleted T cells, or PBMCs provided the cDNA or gDNA that served as material.

In the original analysis: For nucleated cells, counts were estimated from reference gene primer amplification. Sequencing was performed with immunoSEQ multiplex PCR; in TCRdb, only in-frame clones are kept and a portion is missing. D and trimming were read from the DNA, whereas the V and J calls and clone size are those reported in that table. Of around 140,000 clones listed, roughly 90% are singletons. Germline V CDR1 and CDR2: MNHEY, SVGAGI. The junction had 5 bases not matched to a gene; V was cut back by 5 bases and J by 3 bases. The CDR3 loop spans 15 amino acids. This receptor was taken from a human donor with COVID-19, enrolled during active disease. The donor label of this sample is uncertain. This chain connects TRBV6-5 to TRBJ1-5; 9 positions agree with TRBD1. The sequencing input was peripheral blood. The CDR3 is CASSPDRGSNQPQHF. CDR3 in DNA: TGTGCCAGCAGTCCGGACAGGGGATCCAATCAGCCCCAGCATTTT.